The clone carrying this T cell receptor (beta chain) was seen more than once but under ten times. The antigen remains undetermined. The record originates from a study of T-cell memory formation after mild COVID-19. Study-level findings and limits: SARS-CoV-2 specificity of second-wave clones peaking day 37 was unconfirmed. CD4/CD8 balance held among clones contracting day 15 to 85, and later expanders leaned CD4+. Memory cells collected pre-infection included some clones that later responded, suggesting cross-reactive memory joined.

This CDR3 has 15 amino acids. The trim removed 6 bases at V and 4 bases at J, leaving 10 bases unmatched. Germline CDR1 MNHEY, CDR2 SMNVEV (reference sequence). TCRdb analysed the 5' RACE reads with MiXCR anew, one entry per CDR3 protein. Of fewer than 400,000 distinct CDR3 sequences in the sample, approximately 12% were seen once. This TCR came from a man younger than 30 who had mild COVID-19 (a few samples of this study predate the infection). Cell type and time point are not known. The chain recombines TRBV27 with TRBJ2-3; 7 positions agree with TRBD1. What was sequenced was PBMCs or a T cell subset sorted from them (not recorded which). The CDR3 reads CASSQGTVLSDTQYF. DNA of the CDR3: TGTGCCAGCAGCCAGGGGACAGTTCTATCAGATACGCAGTATTTT.